This T cell receptor (beta chain) stems from a study of cytomegalovirus exposure and HLA in healthy donors (dated by TCRdb to about 2017). As for the study more broadly: An earlier analysis of several hundred of the donors reported around 280 Gb of sequence data and roughly 120 million unique TCR beta sequences obtained from around 180 million T cells. The number of donors typed differed by locus, with about 629-630 for A, B, C, DRB1 and DQB1, about 500 for DQA1, about 610 for DPA1, and around 460 for DPB1. An early release that covered some 630 HLA-typed donors contained approximately 300 gigabases of sequencing data and 65 million to 100 million unique TCR sequences. Of the roughly 400 genotyped donors, more than 75% were placed in the genetic ancestry cluster associated with self-reported Caucasian donors. In addition to the first cohort of 666 subjects, a separate validation cohort of approximately 120 different subjects was used. An earlier analysis of some 600 of the donors applied high-throughput TCR beta sequencing to assess whether each TCR beta V gene segment acted as functional or pseudogenic. Across approximately 400 genotyped donors of the cohort, an average of approximately 220,000 unique TCR beta nucleotide sequences per donor were sequenced, and roughly 20% of those sequences were non-productive. To study patterns of TCR occurrence, a later analysis re-analyzed previously published TCR beta repertoires from more than 550 donors and added high-resolution HLA genotyping. Donor age, sex, ethnicity and CMV serostatus were compiled together with the repertoire data. Because of strong linkage in the cohort, five DR-DQ haplotypes were treated as single units for association and clustering. Genome-wide SNP genotypes for about 65% of the roughly 700 donors were used in a later genetic analysis, which treated that subset as a discovery cohort. The aim of the study was to test whether cataloging public T cell receptors could identify signatures of past pathogen exposure. The T cell repertoires of 666 subjects were profiled by immunosequencing and related to cytomegalovirus serostatus. The study combined high-throughput TCR immunosequencing, statistical association of individual TCRs with disease status, and machine learning to predict cytomegalovirus infection status. All discovery cohort repertoires had been generated using a single sequencing platform. The later analysis used no new phenotypic data to find candidate immune exposures, relying instead on TCR beta sequences and their occurrence across donors. Both class I and class II loci were covered by HLA typing, at four-digit resolution. The research as a whole found: According to a later genetic analysis, donors in an Asian-associated ancestry cluster had fewer N-insertions in productive TCRs than the approximately 670-donor mean. This cohort had only TCR beta chains sequenced, and the lack of alpha or paired-chain data limited which features could be detected. The study listed approximately 150 TCR beta chains as associated with cytomegalovirus. Broadly in line with IMGT annotations, most TCR beta V segments showed up in productive rearrangements about 87% or about 30% of the time in an earlier analysis of roughly 590 of the donors. A further reported finding was that TCR beta sequences accurately predicted the HLA-A and HLA-B alleles for most subjects in the first cohort. A group of highly shared sequence variants was considered likely to be a technical artifact of the sequencing pipeline. A later analysis associated 17,000 or so TCR beta sequences with specific HLA alleles at a false discovery rate of 0.05. In a later genetic analysis, a missense DCLRE1C variant was associated with V-gene and J-gene trimming of TCR beta chains, and the association was replicated in an independent cohort. Cytomegalovirus status was reported to be diagnosed by the classifier with high specificity and sensitivity in both the original and validation cohorts. A later analysis found that most CMV-associated TCR beta chains appeared HLA-restricted, with HLA associations seemingly driven largely by CMV exposure. According to a later analysis, parvovirus B19, influenza, CMV and Epstein-Barr virus appeared linked to several top co-occurrence clusters. The earlier analysis of approximately 560 of the donors excluded fewer than 20 rarely observed V segments, including chromosome 9 orphons, because counts were too low. Correlated functional status among segregating V segments might be attributable to linkage disequilibrium, but an unknown experimental factor could not be ruled out. The 87-base-pair reads could not distinguish some IMGT-functional V segments, including TRBV6-2 and TRBV6-3, so those segments were excluded. Because HLA typing was unavailable for some donors at each locus, only the typed subset was used in association tests. It was suggested by the authors that the approach could potentially be generalized to other disease states and immunological phenotypes. Strong co-occurrence of HLA alleles, especially DR and DQ, made assigning TCR associations to individual alleles difficult. In a later analysis, HLA-associated TCR beta chains were found to be more clonally expanded and to have lower generation probabilities than equally common non-associated chains. Presence/absence analyses assumed roughly uniform sequencing depth across donors, an assumption that may not hold. Most TCR sequences were seen in very few donors, while some public TCRs were found in many individuals. Immune exposure information for the cohort was limited to CMV serostatus. According to a later analysis, TCR association rates differed among HLA loci, with DRB1 alleles showing the most associated TCRs and HLA-C alleles showing the fewest. In vitro tests confirmed that three of the cytomegalovirus-associated TCR beta chains recognize cytomegalovirus antigens.

About this clone: The antigen it recognizes is unknown. No much larger clone is present one base from it, and per-base qualities are unavailable.

The CDR3 has 14 amino acids, counting the end cysteine and phenylalanine. Only the CDR3 portion is preserved as DNA: 42 bases, with reading frame beginning at the first base. V is shortened by 5 bases, J by 0 bases, and the region joining them spans 10 bases. CDR1 and CDR2 are drawn from the germline V gene (reference sequence): LNHDA, SQIVND. Library creation used the immunoSEQ multiplex PCR assay. For the multiplex PCR, a mixture combining 60 forward primers for TCR Vbeta segments and 13 reverse primers for TCR Jbeta segments was used. Amplification of the CDR3 region of rearranged TCR beta genes was performed with a multiplex PCR assay on genomic DNA. The Illumina HiSeq System was used to sequence the amplified TCR beta libraries as 87-base-pair reads. On the authors' methods: A later analysis counted tens of millions of unique TCR beta chains across the 550 to 700 repertoires, and some 11 million of these chains were shared by at least two donors. A nearest-neighbor algorithm error-corrected the raw reads and collapsed the reads into unique sequences, merging closely related sequences to remove PCR and sequencing errors. CDR3 sequences were aligned to IMGT reference sequences to assign V, D and J gene segments. For a sequence to be retained, a match of at least six nucleotides was required to both a V gene segment and a J gene segment. A rearrangement was called productive if the CDR3 had no stop codons and remained in frame with V and J, and every other rearrangement was called non-productive. CDR3 was defined according to IMGT convention as the region running from the second conserved V-encoded cysteine to the conserved J-encoded phenylalanine. The earlier analysis of 587 of the donors excluded any sequence lacking an unambiguous match to a single V gene segment. In an earlier analysis of several hundred of the donors, V segments were called functional above 56.7% productive rearrangements and were called segregating when the between-donor standard deviation exceeded 5%. A statistical classification framework was built to diagnose cytomegalovirus status from the catalog of TCR beta chain sequences. In a later analysis, V and J genes were assigned by comparing TCR nucleotide sequences against IMGT/GENE-DB human TR gene sequences. In a later analysis, CDR3 sequences and most-parsimonious VDJ recombination scenarios were assigned using the TCRdist pipeline. A later analysis defined each TCR beta chain by its CDR3 amino acid sequence plus V-gene family, and excluded reads lacking a unique V-gene family. In a later analysis, 500 to 650 highly shared, low-generation-probability nucleotide sequences were removed to address suspected cross-contamination and a sequencing artifact. For each public chain, a later analysis derived a clonal expansion index from normalized ranks of inferred template counts within each repertoire. Generation probabilities in a later analysis came from a VDJ recombination model fitted to out-of-frame rearrangements, and those results were checked against IGoR. In a later analysis, TCR-TCR, TCR-HLA and TCR-CMV co-occurrence was scored with hypergeometric tests, and a repertoire-size bias correction was applied to TCR pairs. In a later analysis, false discovery rates were estimated by permuting HLA or CMV assignments 20 times. In a later analysis, co-occurring TCRs were grouped using DBSCAN, with TCRdist sequence similarity added in when clustering inside HLA-allele-positive subsets. Repertoires with fewer than 30,000 or more than 120,000 public chains, plus five repertoires with anomalous nucleotide sharing, were excluded from co-occurrence clustering. TCRdb re-hosts the immuneACCESS table, in-frame sequences only. Its copies lack some clones; in the studies checked, an unresolved V gene accounts for under half of them, and the cause for the rest is not known. V and J calls and clone size are those listed in that table; D and trimming were worked out from the DNA. For this sample the table gives some 140,000 clones, of which approximately 80% were detected only once. Clones ranked in the top ten supply 4% of the sample.

The cohort was made up of several hundred healthy bone marrow donors. Cohort members were all nominally healthy when sampled, although unrecorded immune exposures were likely present. The donor tested CMV seronegative and was one of the 352 seronegative cohort members. A peripheral blood sample was provided by each donor, and peripheral blood mononuclear cells were used for TCR beta sequencing. Genomic DNA extraction from the blood cell samples was performed with the Qiagen DNeasy Blood Extraction Kit. The rearrangement joined TRBV19 to TRBJ1-1, with no D gene named confidently. The sequence was collected from a woman aged 40 to 55 in good health and CMV-seronegative. The sequenced sample was PBMCs. CDR3 protein: CASSGRDLNTEAFF. Here is the DNA: TGTGCCAGTAGTGGGAGAGACTTGAACACTGAAGCTTTCTTT.